These 27 T cell receptor beta chains came from one sample sequenced in a study of blood T cells in healthy people across ages. Primed by a sample-barcoded 5' primer and a J-beta primer mix, a second PCR proceeded for about 6 to 11 cycles. TCRdb reprocessed the 5' RACE reads with MiXCR, giving one entry per CDR3 protein. Altogether around 780,000 distinct CDR3 sequences are present, roughly 24% being singletons, with the ten largest covering 3%. These data were also reused for a study on T cells of mothers and their children.

Material for sequencing was blood. These receptors were taken from a boy between 10 and 17 years old in good health.

This clonotype was found a few times. The CDR3 DNA reads as TGTGCCAGCAGCCAGAGGGTAAAAGATCGCGAGCAGTACTTC. Translation gives CASSQRVKDREQYF. The V and J genes are TRBV14 and TRBJ2-7; tentatively, D is TRBD2 (5 bases). Trimming took 3 bases from V and 6 from J, leaving 15 bases between them. CDR3 length: 14 amino acids. CDR1 is SGHDN, CDR2 FVKESK, per germline. The full variable domain, rest sourced from reference TRBV14 and TRBJ2-7, is EAGVTQFPSHSVIEKGQTVTLRCDPISGHDNLYWYRRVMGKEIKFLLHFVKESKQDESGMPNNRFLAERTGGTYSTLKVQPAELEDSGVYFCASSQRVKDREQYFGPGTRLTVT.

This clonotype occurred a few times. In DNA form, the CDR3 reads TGTGCCATACGGGACAGGGTGGGAGAGACCCAGTACTTC. This codes for CAIRDRVGETQYF. The V call is TRBV6-6, the J call TRBJ2-5, with 9 bases aligning to TRBD1. CDR3 length equals 13 residues. J gave up 4 bases and V 10 bases, and 7 bases lay outside the gene matches. Germline loops: CDR1 MNHNY, CDR2 SVGAGI (reference sequence).

The V call is TRBV10-3, the J call TRBJ2-3, with no clear D. Deletions cut 4 bases from V and 3 bases from J, with 11 bases between. This CDR3 has 14 residues. Looked up from germline, CDR1 is ENHRY and CDR2 is SYGVKD. The CDR3 DNA reads as TGTGCCATCAGTGGGGGTCTCCGTACAGATACGCAGTATTTT. Residues: CAISGGLRTDTQYF.

The chain combines TRBV5-1 with TRBJ2-1; maybe TRBD2 (5 bases). Per the germline V gene, CDR1 is SGHRS and CDR2 is YFSETQ. Trimming took off 2 bases at V and 0 bases at J, with 12 bases between the two ends. The CDR3 is 16 amino acids. Here the CDR3 reads CASSFVIASSYNEQFF. The DNA for the CDR3 is TGCGCCAGCAGCTTTGTGATAGCGAGCTCCTACAATGAGCAGTTCTTC.

The chain is built from TRBV29-1 and TRBJ1-2; 12 nucleotides match TRBD1. V shed 0 bases and J 5 bases; nucleotides not matched to a gene: 10. The CDR3 is made up of 17 amino acids. Germline CDR1 reads SQVTM; CDR2 reads ANQGSEA. CDR3 loop: CSVEDLPGTGGRYGYTF. The CDR3 DNA follows: TGCAGCGTTGAAGACCTTCCAGGGACAGGGGGCAGGTATGGCTACACCTTC.

Only a few counts were recorded for this clonotype. CDR3 DNA: TGTGCCAGCAGTGATCCGGGGGCAGTCGCAGATACGCAGTATTTT. Translating gives CASSDPGAVADTQYF. V usage is TRBV25-1 and J usage is TRBJ2-3, with D perhaps given as TRBD1 or TRBD2 (6 bases each). The germline CDR1 and CDR2 sequences are MGHDK and SYGVNS. The length of the CDR3 is 15 residues. Trimming left V 3 bases short and J 4 bases short, with 14 bases between.

This clonotype was seen a few times. The J gene is TRBJ2-1, the V gene TRBV20-1; the D is unclear. Germline V gene sequence: CDR1 DFQATT, CDR2 SNEGSKA (reference sequence). V was shortened by 1 base and J by 7 bases, with 17 bases between the two germline ends. This CDR3 has 15 amino acids. CDR3 sequence: CSARAVGRVGNEQFF. The CDR3 DNA sequence: TGCAGTGCTAGAGCGGTGGGTCGGGTAGGGAATGAGCAGTTCTTC.

V usage is TRBV29-1 and J usage is TRBJ2-1; D remains unclear. V shed 3 bases and J shed 0 bases, with 9 bases lying between them. The germline CDR1 and CDR2 sequences are SQVTM and ANQGSEA. The CDR3 is 14 amino acids. The CDR3 DNA reads TGCAGCGTTGATGGACCCCGCTCCTACAATGAGCAGTTCTTC. Residues: CSVDGPRSYNEQFF.

This clonotype was seen at least ten times. The CDR3 DNA reads as TGTGCCAGCAGCCTCGGGACGGGGGATGGCTACACCTTC. Translated: CASSLGTGDGYTF. V is TRBV11-2 and J is TRBJ1-2, with a possible D match to TRBD1 (5 bases). CDR1 and CDR2 (germline): SGHAT, FQNNGV. V dropped 5 bases and J dropped 6 bases, with 13 bases sitting between them. The CDR3 consists of 13 residues.

The chain joins TRBV28 to TRBJ2-1; TRBD2 matches at 15 bases. CDR1 is MDHEN and CDR2 is SYDVKM in the germline V gene. This CDR3 has 16 residues. The DNA for the CDR3 is TGTGCTAGCGGACCCGGACTAGCGGGGGGGTACAATGAGCAGTTCTTC. Its translation: CASGPGLAGGYNEQFF.

This clonotype was picked up a small number of times. The CDR3 loop is CAWVRSANTEAFF. Here the CDR3 DNA reads TGTGCCTGGGTGCGGTCCGCGAACACTGAAGCTTTCTTT. The chain recombines TRBV30 with TRBJ1-1, with D hard to call. CDR1 is GTSNPN, CDR2 SVGIG, per germline (reference sequence). The ends were cut back, 5 bases at V and 1 base at J, with 11 bases in the middle. The CDR3 contains 13 residues. The whole variable domain, remainder taken from reference TRBV30 and TRBJ1-1, is SQTIHQWPATLVQPVGSPLSLECTVEGTSNPNLYWYRQAAGRGLQLLFYSVGIGQISSEVPQNLSASRPQDRQFILSSKKLLLSDSGFYLCAWVRSANTEAFFGQGTRLTVV.

The chain couples TRBV9 to TRBJ1-1; D remains unclear. The germline V gene encodes CDR1 SGDLS and CDR2 YYNGEE. The CDR3 is 12 residues long. V dropped 6 bases and J dropped 5 bases, with 11 bases sitting between them. The DNA of the CDR3 is TGTGCCAGCACCAATCCGGGAACTGAAGCTTTCTTT. Encoded protein: CASTNPGTEAFF.

This clonotype has only a few counts. Germline is not matched at one junction end, which may reflect a read error. The J gene is TRBJ1-2, the V gene TRBV5-1; D gene uncertain. The CDR3 spans 14 residues. Germline V CDR1 and CDR2: SGHRS, YFSETQ. Here the CDR3 DNA reads TGCGCCAGCAGCTTGTCGGACGGCAACTATGGCTACACTTTC. Its protein is CASSLSDGNYGYTF.

The rearrangement uses TRBV3-1 and TRBJ2-5, with 7 bases aligning to TRBD1. With the DNA end fitting TRBJ2-7 better, the J assignment may be wrong. In germline, CDR1 is LGHDT, CDR2 YNNKEL (reference sequence). The CDR3 has 14 residues. The CDR3 nucleotides read TGTGCCAGCAGCTTGCCGACAGGGACAAACGAGCAGTACTTC. As protein: CASSLPTGTNEQYF.

This clonotype was detected only a few times. The chain recombines TRBV29-1 with TRBJ1-5; D not resolved. CDR1 SQVTM and CDR2 ANQGSEA come from the germline V gene. The CDR3 covers 14 residues. The germline V and J ends were trimmed by 0 bases and 4 bases, with 10 bases remaining between them. In DNA form, the CDR3 reads TGCAGCGTTGAAGAAGCAGGCGCTAATCAGCCCCAGCATTTT. It translates to CSVEEAGANQPQHF.

The chain carries TRBV14 and TRBJ1-5; D unresolved. Germline values: CDR1 SGHDN, CDR2 FVKESK. V dropped 2 bases and J dropped 1 base, with 3 bases sitting between them. The CDR3 consists of 13 residues. CDR3 in amino acids: CASSQRSNQPQHF. DNA for the CDR3: TGTGCCAGCAGCCAACGCAGCAATCAGCCCCAGCATTTT.

The chain employs TRBV19 and TRBJ2-7; maybe TRBD2 (5 bases). Germline assignment: CDR1 LNHDA and CDR2 SQIVND (reference sequence). V lost 6 bases, J lost 6 bases, and 12 bases lay in between. The CDR3 has 12 amino acids. This CDR3 reads CASRGTAVEQYF. The CDR3 DNA follows: TGTGCCAGTAGAGGAACAGCGGTCGAGCAGTACTTC.

The chain employs TRBV7-2 and TRBJ2-1, with 13 nucleotides matching TRBD2. The germline V gene encodes CDR1 SGHTA and CDR2 FQGNSA. The CDR3 spans 15 residues. V lost 5 bases, J lost 8 bases, and 6 bases stayed unmatched. The CDR3: CASSHTSGGGDEQFF. The CDR3 bases are TGTGCCAGCAGCCACACTAGCGGGGGGGGCGATGAGCAGTTCTTC.

As to this clonotype: One end of the junction does not line up with germline, which may come from a read error. CDR3 amino acids: CASSQDLRAETQYF. DNA of the CDR3: TGTGCCAGCAGTCAAGATTTGAGAGCGGAGACCCAGTACTTC. The gene calls are TRBV4-2 and TRBJ2-5; D unclear. The CDR3 runs 14 residues. CDR1 is LGHNA, CDR2 YNFKEQ, per germline.

The rearrangement links TRBV3-1 to TRBJ2-5, with D possibly TRBD1 on 6 matching bases. The CDR3 has 14 residues. Germline V gene sequence: CDR1 LGHDT, CDR2 YNNKEL (reference sequence). Trimming removed 5 bases at V and 6 bases at J, with 16 bases between. In DNA, the CDR3 is TGTGCCAGCAGCTCGGAGGTTGGACAGCAGACCCAGTACTTC. It is translated as CASSSEVGQQTQYF.

This chain connects TRBV7-8 to TRBJ1-2; no clear D gene. The CDR3 extends over 15 amino acids. Germline-derived CDR1 and CDR2 are SGHVS and FQNEAQ. Trimming cost V 6 bases and J 6 bases, with 20 bases left between them. This CDR3 reads CASSQTGILRDGYTF. The CDR3 DNA reads TGTGCCAGCAGTCAAACCGGGATCCTGAGGGATGGCTACACCTTC.

The gene calls are TRBV20-1 and TRBJ2-3, with TRBD2 identical over 13 bases. The CDR3 sequence is 16 residues long. Germline V CDR1 and CDR2: DFQATT, SNEGSKA (reference sequence). The ends lost 0 bases at V and 4 bases at J; junction bases unmatched: 4. Written as DNA, the CDR3 is TGCAGTGCTAGAGAACATGGACTAGCGGGAGCAGATACGCAGTATTTT. This codes for CSAREHGLAGADTQYF.

About this clonotype itself: A junction end diverges from the germline sequence, so it may reflect a read error. V and J are TRBV20-1 and TRBJ2-3; TRBD2 is a possible D gene (6 bases). The CDR3 is 14 residues long. Germline values: CDR1 DFQATT, CDR2 SNEGSKA (reference sequence). The CDR3 spells CSASTLTGGDTRYF. The CDR3 DNA follows: TGCAGTGCGTCGACTCTTACCGGAGGGGATACGCGGTATTTT.

This clonotype has only a few counts. In DNA form, the CDR3 reads TGTGCCAGCAGTCCTGGGCTAGCGGGGTATGAGCAGTTCTTC. This translates into CASSPGLAGYEQFF. This rearrangement joins TRBV11-2 to TRBJ2-5; the match to TRBD2 covers 9 bases. The end of the DNA is better explained by TRBJ2-1, so the J call may be wrong. This CDR3 is built from 14 residues. Germline values: CDR1 SGHAT, CDR2 FQNNGV.

The chain uses TRBV20-1 and TRBJ2-1, with TRBD2 matching over 9 bases. The CDR3 covers 14 residues. Germline V gives CDR1 DFQATT, CDR2 SNEGSKA (reference sequence). The V gene end was trimmed by 1 base and the J gene end by 8 bases; junction bases not matched to a gene: 6. The CDR3 here is CSARAAGGEDEQFF. DNA of the CDR3: TGCAGTGCTAGAGCTGCGGGGGGGGAAGATGAGCAGTTCTTC.

This chain uses TRBV9 with TRBJ1-5, with D maybe TRBD1 (6 bases). The CDR3 is 15 residues long. Trimming left V 3 bases short and J 6 bases short, with 16 bases between. Germline V gene sequence: CDR1 SGDLS, CDR2 YYNGEE. The CDR3 DNA sequence: TGTGCCAGCAGCGAGGGGACCCAAGGGGGTCAGCCCCAGCATTTT. It encodes CASSEGTQGGQPQHF.

The V gene is TRBV2, the J gene TRBJ2-5; 9 nucleotides align to TRBD2. J lost 7 bases, V lost 5 bases, and 11 bases had no gene match. CDR3 size: 15 residues. Germline V gene lookup returns CDR1 SNHLY and CDR2 FYNNEI. CDR3 DNA: TGTGCCAGCAGTAGTGAGCTAGCGGGGCCTGGGACCCAGTACTTC. Its translation is CASSSELAGPGTQYF.